Shown below are 31 T cell receptor beta chains from a single sample sequenced in a study of shared clonotypes between healthy human individuals (dated by TCRdb to the early 2020s). Library preparation used the immunoSEQ multiplex PCR assay. The immuneACCESS repertoire file appears here via TCRdb, limited to in-frame rearrangements. These files lack a portion of the clones; in checked studies, under half of the deficit traces to unresolved V genes, and the cause of the others is not known. The sample data list fewer than 1.8 million clones, and 98% to 99% of these were observed just once. About 0.4% of the sample comes from the top ten. Sequencing was done on a sample of naive CD4+ T cells sorted from blood. The cell subset or site label, as the study defines it: CD45RA+ positively selected. The origin of the receptors is a man aged 30 to 45 in good health.

The J gene is TRBJ2-5, the V gene TRBV20-1; D is undetermined. The CDR3 covers 11 residues. V lost 3 bases and J 7 bases, leaving 9 bases between the germline ends. Looked up from germline, CDR1 is DFQATT and CDR2 is SNEGSKA (reference sequence). CDR3 DNA sequence: TGCAGTGCTAGGTCCGACCGGACCCAGTACTTC. This gives the protein CSARSDRTQYF.

The chain links TRBV5-4 to TRBJ2-5; 10 bases match TRBD1. The J segment lost 4 bases and the V segment lost 0 bases, leaving 9 bases of the junction unmatched. Looked up from germline, CDR1 is SGHNT and CDR2 is YYREEE (reference sequence). This CDR3 region has 17 residues. CDR3 coding DNA: TGTGCCAGCAGCTTGGGACGGGACAGGGGTTGGGGAGAGACCCAGTACTTC. This encodes CASSLGRDRGWGETQYF.

The table lists this clone with a count of one. J is TRBJ1-2 and V is TRBV16; possibly TRBD1 for D (5 bases). This CDR3 is built from 14 residues. Trimming removed 2 bases at V and 4 bases at J, with 11 bases between. Per the germline V gene, CDR1 is KGHSY and CDR2 is FQNENV. In DNA, the CDR3 is TGTGCCAGCAGCCAAGGGGCAGGTAGCTATGGCTACACCTTC. Translating gives CASSQGAGSYGYTF.

V is TRBV6-1 and J is TRBJ2-3, with 8 bases that match TRBD1. This CDR3 is built from 14 residues. After removal of 7 bases from V and 5 bases from J, the junction contained 8 bases not matched to a gene. Germline CDR1 MNHNS, CDR2 SASEGT. As DNA, the CDR3 is TGTGCCAGCATGGAGGACAGGGTCAGAGATACGCAGTATTTT. This translates into CASMEDRVRDTQYF.

This clone came up once. V is TRBV25-1 and J is TRBJ2-1; 10 bases agree with TRBD2. Trimming at V came to 6 bases and at J to 4 bases, leaving 12 bases not matched to a gene. Looked up from germline, CDR1 is MGHDK and CDR2 is SYGVNS. The CDR3 loop spans 17 amino acids. The CDR3 is CASREPPSGSNYNEQFF. The CDR3 region has the DNA TGTGCCAGCAGAGAACCGCCTAGCGGGAGTAATTACAATGAGCAGTTCTTC.

The V gene is TRBV5-1, the J gene TRBJ2-3, with TRBD1 identical over 8 bases. The V gene's germline CDR1 is SGHRS and CDR2 YFSETQ. V lost 0 bases and J lost 2; bases outside the gene matches: 5. The CDR3 sequence is 16 residues long. CDR3 nucleotides: TGCGCCAGCAGCTTGGGGAACAGGGGGGTCACAGATACGCAGTATTTT. This codes for CASSLGNRGVTDTQYF.

The chain joins TRBV11-3 to TRBJ2-1; D possibly matches TRBD1 or TRBD2 (6 bases each). The germline V and J ends were trimmed by 5 bases and 7 bases, with 9 bases remaining between them. CDR1 SGHNT and CDR2 YENEEA come from the germline V gene. The CDR3 is made up of 12 amino acids. CDR3 loop: CASSAGHNEQFF. CDR3 nucleotides: TGTGCCAGCAGCGCGGGACATAATGAGCAGTTCTTC.

The chain couples TRBV2 to TRBJ1-5; D not resolved. The CDR3 spans 15 residues. Germline values: CDR1 SNHLY, CDR2 FYNNEI. With 8 bases removed from V and 1 base from J, the gap between germline ends came to 15 bases. The CDR3 protein is CASASTFGSNQPQHF. DNA of the CDR3: TGTGCCAGCGCTTCGACCTTCGGGAGCAATCAGCCCCAGCATTTT.

This clone was observed once. The rearrangement joins TRBV6-5 to TRBJ1-2, with 8 bases lining up with TRBD1. J gave up 8 bases and V 4 bases, and 9 bases lay outside the gene matches. CDR3 length: 14 amino acids. Looked up from germline, CDR1 is MNHEY and CDR2 is SVGAGI. The CDR3 loop is CASSSADRGGGYTF. CDR3 nucleotides: TGTGCCAGCAGTTCCGCTGACAGGGGAGGCGGCTACACCTTC.

In the case of this clone: Other DNA sequences in the sample encode the same CDR3. The chain employs TRBV5-4 and TRBJ1-3, with D possibly matching TRBD1 (6 bases). This CDR3 spans 14 amino acids. Germline CDR1 and CDR2: SGHNT and YYREEE (reference sequence). V was pared by 2 bases and J by 4 bases, with 10 bases between. In nucleotides, the CDR3 is TGTGCCAGCAGCTTACAGGGTTCGGGAAACACCATATATTTT. Its protein is CASSLQGSGNTIYF. Drawing the rest from reference TRBV5-4 and TRBJ1-3, the complete variable domain is ETGVTQSPTHLIKTRGQQVTLRCSSQSGHNTVSWYQQALGQGPQFIFQYYREEENGRGNFPPRFSGLQFPNYSSELNVNALELDDSALYLCASSLQGSGNTIYFGEGSWLTVV.

The rearrangement uses TRBV19 and TRBJ1-2, with no clear D. Germline loops: CDR1 LNHDA, CDR2 SQIVND (reference sequence). This CDR3 has 15 residues. Trimming cost V 5 bases and J 2 bases, with 15 bases left between them. CDR3 sequence reads: CASSPTRTLNYGYTF. DNA for the CDR3: TGTGCCAGTAGTCCGACCAGGACGCTGAACTATGGCTACACCTTC.

The chain is built from TRBV7-9 and TRBJ2-4; TRBD2 is a possible D gene (5 bases). This CDR3 contains 14 residues. Trimming took 2 bases from V and 1 from J, leaving 6 bases between them. Germline assignment: CDR1 SEHNR and CDR2 FQNEAQ (reference sequence). This CDR3 is CASSLSGAKNIQYF. CDR3 in DNA: TGTGCCAGCAGCTTATCGGGGGCCAAAAACATTCAGTACTTC.

On this clone: Other DNA sequences in the sample encode the same CDR3. This chain joins TRBV18 and TRBJ1-3; D not resolved. Germline lookup yields CDR1 KGHSH and CDR2 LQKENI. The CDR3 sequence is 16 residues long. Trimming took 3 bases from V and 0 from J, leaving 12 bases between them. Here the CDR3 reads CASSPIPGSSGNTIYF. The DNA for the CDR3 is TGTGCCAGCTCACCGATACCGGGAAGCTCTGGAAACACCATATATTTT.

This clone came up once. This chain uses TRBV11-2 with TRBJ2-1; D not certain. CDR3 length: 16 residues. V was pared by 5 bases and J by 3 bases, with 17 bases between. CDR1 and CDR2 from the germline V gene are SGHAT and FQNNGV. CDR3 residues: CASSPAKRVGYNEQFF. DNA of the CDR3: TGTGCCAGCAGCCCTGCCAAACGGGTCGGCTACAATGAGCAGTTCTTC.

This chain uses TRBV27 with TRBJ1-5; D possibly corresponds to TRBD1 (5 bases). The V and J ends lost 2 bases and 3 bases respectively, with 23 bases between them. Germline V gene data show CDR1 as MNHEY and CDR2 as SMNVEV (reference sequence). The CDR3 has 19 residues. CDR3 nucleotides: TGTGCCAGCAGTTTAATTCGGAATGGGGCAGTTTCCATCAATCAGCCCCAGCATTTT. This codes for CASSLIRNGAVSINQPQHF.

This rearrangement joins TRBV5-4 to TRBJ2-1, with TRBD2 matching 12 bases. Trimming removed 6 bases from V and 9 bases from J; junction bases left unmatched: 10. This CDR3 has 15 residues. The V gene's germline CDR1 is SGHNT and CDR2 YYREEE (reference sequence). The CDR3 region is CASTGGLAGGGEQFF. In nucleotides, the CDR3 is TGTGCCAGCACCGGCGGTCTAGCGGGGGGGGGTGAGCAGTTCTTC.

J is TRBJ2-2 and V is TRBV9; tentative D call: TRBD2 (6 bases). V gave up 1 base and J gave up 6 bases, with 16 bases separating them. CDR1 SGDLS and CDR2 YYNGEE come from the germline V gene. CDR3 length: 16 residues. Here the CDR3 DNA reads TGTGCCAGCAGCGTACTCACCAGCGGGCAGCCCGGGGAGCTGTTTTTT. Amino acid sequence: CASSVLTSGQPGELFF.

The rearrangement links TRBV9 to TRBJ2-1; D is unresolved. Germline V gene data show CDR1 as SGDLS and CDR2 as YYNGEE. The CDR3 has 13 residues. V shed 0 bases and J shed 7 bases, with 8 bases lying between them. The CDR3 DNA reads as TGTGCCAGCAGCGTAGGAGTCTCGAATGAGCAGTTCTTC. This codes for CASSVGVSNEQFF.

This CDR3 is CASSLSGDSGNTIYF. The CDR3 region has the DNA TGTGCCAGCAGCTTATCGGGGGACTCTGGAAACACCATATATTTT. The chain combines TRBV7-9 with TRBJ1-3, with D maybe TRBD1 (5 bases). Trimming took 2 bases from V and 0 from J, leaving 8 bases between them. This CDR3 comprises 15 residues. Germline V gene lookup returns CDR1 SEHNR and CDR2 FQNEAQ (reference sequence).

The chain carries TRBV5-5 and TRBJ1-1; 7 positions match TRBD1. J lost 4 bases, V lost 4 bases, and 10 bases had no gene match. CDR1 is SGHKS, CDR2 YYEKEE, per germline (reference sequence). The CDR3 is made up of 15 amino acids. The CDR3 coding sequence is TGTGCCAGCAGCCTGACAGGGATCGGCGGCACTGAAGCTTTCTTT. Amino acid sequence: CASSLTGIGGTEAFF. The full variable domain, its missing parts supplied by reference TRBV5-5 and TRBJ1-1, is DAGVTQSPTHLIKTRGQQVTLRCSPISGHKSVSWYQQVLGQGPQFIFQYYEKEERGRGNFPDRFSARQFPNYSSELNVNALLLGDSALYLCASSLTGIGGTEAFFGQGTRLTVV.

V usage is TRBV5-1 and J usage is TRBJ1-1, with D unclear. The CDR3 length is 14 residues. V dropped 5 bases and J dropped 0 bases, with 11 bases sitting between them. The germline V gene encodes CDR1 SGHRS and CDR2 YFSETQ. CDR3 region: CASRGGFVNTEAFF. CDR3 bases: TGCGCCAGCAGGGGTGGTTTCGTGAACACTGAAGCTTTCTTT.

The table lists this clone with a count of one. This chain links TRBV6-1 with TRBJ2-7, with D unclear. The CDR3 sequence is 14 residues long. V lost 2 bases, J lost 6 bases, and 14 bases lay in between. CDR1 MNHNS and CDR2 SASEGT come from the germline V gene. The DNA for the CDR3 is TGTGCCAGCAGTGAAAGGTCCCGAATCACCGAGCAGTACTTC. This gives the protein CASSERSRITEQYF.

V and J are TRBV6-1 and TRBJ2-1; D is unclear. Germline V gene sequence: CDR1 MNHNS, CDR2 SASEGT. This CDR3 region has 14 residues. Trimming stripped 6 bases from V and 3 bases from J, with 12 bases between. The CDR3 loop reads CASSASLDYNEQFF. CDR3 DNA sequence: TGTGCCAGCAGCGCCAGCCTGGACTACAATGAGCAGTTCTTC.

This clone appeared once. The rearrangement joins TRBV5-5 to TRBJ1-2; TRBD1 is a possible D gene (6 bases). The CDR3 extends over 15 amino acids. V was trimmed by 4 bases and J by 4 bases, leaving 17 bases between them. Germline CDR1 reads SGHKS; CDR2 reads YYEKEE (reference sequence). CDR3 sequence: CASSVKADSTYGYTF. CDR3 bases: TGTGCCAGCAGCGTAAAAGCGGACAGCACCTATGGCTACACCTTC.

The chain couples TRBV6-6 to TRBJ2-3; 12 nucleotides agree with TRBD2. Germline V lookup: CDR1 MNHNY, CDR2 SVGAGI (reference sequence). J gave up 5 bases and V 6 bases, and 3 bases lay outside the gene matches. This CDR3 spans 14 amino acids. In DNA, the CDR3 is TGTGCCAGCAGGGCTAGCGGGAGGGTAGATACGCAGTATTTT. Protein: CASRASGRVDTQYF.

This clone was seen a single time. The chain employs TRBV11-2 and TRBJ2-3, with 8 nucleotides matching TRBD2. The CDR3 spans 17 residues. The germline V gene encodes CDR1 SGHAT and CDR2 FQNNGV. The junction had 11 bases not matched to a gene; V was cut back by 3 bases and J by 3 bases. The DNA of the CDR3 is TGTGCCAGCAGCTTTACGGGACTAGTAGGTCGGACAGATACGCAGTATTTT. Translating gives CASSFTGLVGRTDTQYF.

V and J are TRBV29-1 and TRBJ2-3, with 11 bases that match TRBD2. V dropped 7 bases and J dropped 2; count of bases not matched to a gene: 5. Germline V lookup: CDR1 SQVTM, CDR2 ANQGSEA. CDR3 length: 14 amino acids. In DNA, the CDR3 is TGCAGCGCCGGGACTAGCGGATACACAGATACGCAGTATTTT. Translation gives CSAGTSGYTDTQYF.

The V and J genes are TRBV5-1 and TRBJ2-1; D gene uncertain. The V gene lost 4 bases and the J gene lost 7 bases, with 6 bases spanning the gap. Per germline, CDR1 SGHRS and CDR2 YFSETQ. The CDR3 is 11 residues long. CDR3 protein: CASSTANEQFF. The CDR3 coding sequence is TGCGCCAGCAGCACCGCAAATGAGCAGTTCTTC.

The chain links TRBV11-2 to TRBJ2-7; D is unclear. Germline V lookup: CDR1 SGHAT, CDR2 FQNNGV. V was pared by 1 base and J by 0 bases, with 7 bases between. The CDR3 is made up of 14 amino acids. CDR3 residues: CASSLAVSSYEQYF. CDR3 bases: TGTGCCAGCAGCTTAGCGGTCAGCTCCTACGAGCAGTACTTC.

The V call is TRBV10-3, the J call TRBJ2-7; TRBD2 matches 10 bases. The CDR3 has 15 residues. CDR1 is ENHRY and CDR2 is SYGVKD in the germline V gene. Trimming at V came to 4 bases and at J to 2 bases, leaving 5 bases not matched to a gene. The CDR3 protein is CAISGLAGSAYEQYF. The CDR3 DNA reads TGTGCCATCAGTGGACTAGCGGGTTCAGCCTACGAGCAGTACTTC.

As regards this clone: Other DNA sequences from this sample encode an identical CDR3 as well. This chain joins TRBV18 and TRBJ2-7, with 7 bases aligning to TRBD1. The CDR3 loop spans 14 amino acids. CDR1 and CDR2 from the germline V gene are KGHSH and LQKENI. The trim removed 1 base at V and 3 bases at J, leaving 3 bases unmatched. The CDR3 DNA is TGTGCCAGCTCACCACATCCAGGGGGCTACGAGCAGTACTTC. This encodes CASSPHPGGYEQYF.